A selection of T cell receptor beta chains follows, all from one sample in a study of T cells after yellow fever vaccination. Via MiXCR, TCRdb re-called the 5' RACE reads, giving one row per CDR3 protein. This sample carries 280,000 or so distinct CDR3 sequences, around 9.3% of them seen once, and the ten largest clones take around 3.5%. The source material was CD4+ T cells sorted from PBMCs, sampled 5 days after the yellow fever booster vaccination. These receptors came from a man between 18 and 35 years old who received the YFV17D yellow fever vaccine. The CDR3 runs from the conserved cysteine through the conserved F or W. A D gene is named only where the DNA matches it firmly. The size field is filled for only some rows; it gives once, few, many or a size class.

len	d_gene	v_gene	j_gene	abundance	CDR3nt	CDR3aa
14	NA	TRBV6-5	TRBJ1-6	few	TGTGCCAGCAGTTACAGGGCAGTGAATTCACCCCTCCACTTT	CASSYRAVNSPLHF
13	NA	TRBV7-3	TRBJ2-2	NA	TGTGCCAGCAGTGGGGGGACCGCCGGGGAGCTGTTTTTT	CASSGGTAGELFF
15	NA	TRBV29-1	TRBJ2-1	NA	TGCAGCGTCACCGGACTGTCCAGCTCCTACAATGAGCAGTTCTTC	CSVTGLSSSYNEQFF
15	TRBD2	TRBV24-1	TRBJ2-3	NA	TGTGCCACCAGTGATGGAGGGGCGGGAGGCGATACGCAGTATTTT	CATSDGGAGGDTQYF
16	TRBD1	TRBV5-1	TRBJ2-5	few	TGCGCCAGCAGCTTGGGGTTCGACAGCAGGGGGGAGACCCAGTACTTC	CASSLGFDSRGETQYF
15	TRBD1	TRBV6-6	TRBJ2-5	NA	TGTGCCAGCAGTTTACCGACAGGGACCTGGGAGACCCAGTACTTC	CASSLPTGTWETQYF
14	TRBD2	TRBV5-1	TRBJ2-3	NA	TGCGCCAGCAGCTTGGCGACTAGCACAGATACGGAGTATTTT	CASSLATSTDTEYF
13	NA	TRBV11-2	TRBJ1-5	many	TGTGCCAGCAGCCGTGAGGAGAATCAGCCCCAGCATTTT	CASSREENQPQHF
14	NA	TRBV5-1	TRBJ2-7	many	TGCGCCAGCAGCCGGCAGGGGTCCTCCTACGAGCAGTACTTC	CASSRQGSSYEQYF
16	TRBD2	TRBV18	TRBJ2-3	many	TGTGCCAGCTCACCACCCCTGCGGGGGGGCACAGATACGCAGTATTTT	CASSPPLRGGTDTQYF
14	NA	TRBV5-1	TRBJ1-2	many	TGCGCCAGCAGCTTGGACACCGAAGGAGGTGGCTACACCTTC	CASSLDTEGGGYTF
13	NA	TRBV12-3/TRBV12-4	TRBJ2-1	NA	TGTGCCAGCAGTTTTAATCAGGGAGGCGAGCAGTTCTTC	CASSFNQGGEQFF
13	NA	TRBV12-3/TRBV12-4	TRBJ2-7	few	TGTGCCAGCAGTTTAGGGACAGTTTACGAGCAGTACTTC	CASSLGTVYEQYF
16	TRBD2	TRBV5-1	TRBJ2-3	NA	TGCGCCAGCAGGATCCCACTAGCGGGGAGCACAGATACGCAGTATTTT	CASRIPLAGSTDTQYF
13	NA	TRBV20-1	TRBJ1-2	NA	TGCAGTGCCACATCTGACGGAAACTATGGCTACACCTTC	CSATSDGNYGYTF
10	NA	TRBV19	TRBJ1-6	NA	TGTGCCAGTACTGGTCCACCCCTCCACTTT	CASTGPPLHF
13	TRBD1	TRBV9	TRBJ1-3	NA	TGTGCCAGCAGCTATGGACAGGGAGACACCATATATTTT	CASSYGQGDTIYF
15	TRBD1	TRBV6-1	TRBJ1-1	NA	TGTGCCAGCAGATCAGGGGGGGGGATGGGTACTGAAGCTTTCTTT	CASRSGGGMGTEAFF
14	NA	TRBV7-2	TRBJ1-1	few	TGTGCCAGCAGCAGAAAAGGCGGGGGCACTGAAGCTTTCTTT	CASSRKGGGTEAFF
16	TRBD1	TRBV5-1	TRBJ2-4	NA	TGCGCCAGCAGCTATAGGACAGGGGAGGCCAAAAACATTCAGTACTTC	CASSYRTGEAKNIQYF
17	NA	TRBV12-5	TRBJ2-7	NA	TGTGCTAGTGGTTTGGTACCCCTCAGTCCGACCGACTACGAGCAGTACTTC	CASGLVPLSPTDYEQYF
16	NA	TRBV4-1	TRBJ2-1	NA	TGCGCCAGCAGCCAAGATGGAAGAACAGCTCTGGATGAGCAGTTCTTC	CASSQDGRTALDEQFF
17	NA	TRBV6-5	TRBJ2-2	NA	TGTGCCAGCAGTTACTCGTTATCATGGTTTAACACCGGGGAGCTGTTTTTT	CASSYSLSWFNTGELFF
14	NA	TRBV7-3	TRBJ2-7	NA	TGTGCCAGCAGCTTATCCGGGGACCTTAACGAGCAGTACTTC	CASSLSGDLNEQYF
14	TRBD1	TRBV2	TRBJ2-7	few	TGTGCCAGCAGGGGACAGGGGGGACCCTACGAGCAGTACTTC	CASRGQGGPYEQYF
13	NA	TRBV7-9	TRBJ1-4	many	TGTGCCAGCAGAAGGGCGCGGGATGAAAAACTGTTTTTT	CASRRARDEKLFF
15	NA	TRBV5-1	TRBJ1-2	few	TGCGCCAGCAGCTTGATGATCGCGGCAGGGACTGGCTACACCTTC	CASSLMIAAGTGYTF
15	NA	TRBV6-4	TRBJ1-4	NA	TGTGCCAGGGGAGGCCGGACGGCCGCAAGCAAGAAACTGTTTTTT	CARGGRTAASKKLFF
14	NA	TRBV7-3	TRBJ1-6	few	TGTGCCAGCAGCTTAAACCCAGGCGGTGAACCCCTCCACTTT	CASSLNPGGEPLHF
15	TRBD2	TRBV3-1	TRBJ2-1	few	TGTGCCAGCAGCCAAACTAGCGGGGGACACAATGAGCAGTTCTTC	CASSQTSGGHNEQFF
15	NA	TRBV5-1	TRBJ2-2	few	TGCGCCAGCAGCTTAATGGGGAAGGACACCGGGGAGCTGTTTTTT	CASSLMGKDTGELFF
13	NA	TRBV4-1	TRBJ2-1	few	TGCGCCAGCAGCCGCGGACCCTACCATGAGCAGTTCTTC	CASSRGPYHEQFF
16	NA	TRBV11-2	TRBJ2-5	NA	TGTGCCAGCAGCAGCCGTTCTTTTCGTGTTTTGGAGACCCAGTACTTC	CASSSRSFRVLETQYF
12	NA	TRBV5-4	TRBJ1-2	NA	TGTGCCATGGGGCAGGGCTCGGATGGCTACACCTTC	CAMGQGSDGYTF
14	NA	TRBV20-1	TRBJ1-1	few	TGCAGTGCTAGAGTTGGGGGGCCTCGGACTGAAGCTTTCTTT	CSARVGGPRTEAFF
13	NA	TRBV10-3	TRBJ1-2	NA	TGTGCCATCAGTGGAGTGACAGCGGCCGGCTACACCTTC	CAISGVTAAGYTF
17	NA	TRBV5-6	TRBJ1-5	few	TGTGCCAGCAGTCAGGACCAGGGGAGGGATAGCAATCAGCCCCAGCATTTT	CASSQDQGRDSNQPQHF
15	NA	TRBV5-4	TRBJ2-5	NA	TGTGCCAGCAGTCCGCGGGGGCCGATAGAAGAGACCCAGTACTTC	CASSPRGPIEETQYF
15	TRBD2	TRBV6-1	TRBJ2-1	few	TGTGCCAGCAGTGCTGTCTCTAGCGGGGTCAATGAGCAGTTCTTC	CASSAVSSGVNEQFF